Reported below is one T cell receptor beta chain. What it binds is not known. This specimen belongs to a study of OX40 agonist ivuxolimab in advanced cancers. Study-wide findings and caveats: At doses 0.1 to 3.0 mg/kg, CD4+ and CD8+ clones expanded. Certain nonresponders likewise exhibited a low normalized T-cell clonal expansion. Clonal expansion among partial responders at 0.1-3.0 mg/kg ranked near the lowest.

Data came from immunoSEQ multiplex PCR; TCRdb stores just in-frame clones and leaves some out. The table records roughly 120,000 clones, less than 95% of them present only once. V shed 6 bases and J 6 bases; nucleotides not matched to a gene: 7. CDR3 size: 14 residues. The germline CDR1 and CDR2 sequences are MDHEN and SYDVKM. A history of autoimmune disease or systemic immunosuppression excluded patients. The sequence was collected from an adult with an advanced solid tumor such as melanoma, head and neck, liver or kidney cancer. The rearrangement joins TRBV28 to TRBJ2-5; 10 nucleotides agree with TRBD1. Sample: CD4+ or CD8+ T cells sorted from blood, taken in a trial of the OX40 agonist ivuxolimab. The CDR3 coding sequence is TGTGCCAGCAGACCGGGACAGGGGAGTCAGACCCAGTACTTC. It translates to CASRPGQGSQTQYF. The entire variable domain, with the rest obtained from reference TRBV28 and TRBJ2-5, is as follows: DVKVTQSSRYLVKRTGEKVFLECVQDMDHENMFWYRQDPGLGLRLIYFSYDVKMKEKGDIPEGYSVSREKKERFSLILESASTNQTSMYLCASRPGQGSQTQYFGPGTRLLVL.